These 21 T cell receptor beta chains were sequenced from one sample in a study of monozygotic twins with inflammatory bowel disease. TCRdb re-called the 5' RACE reads; every CDR3 protein appears as one record, without DNA. The sample data list some 150,000 distinct CDR3 sequences. Sequenced sample: blood. The receptor source for this set is a human donor with ulcerative colitis or Crohn's disease, or a healthy co-twin of an affected twin (not recorded which).

The chain couples TRBV24-1 to TRBJ1-1; as DNA is missing, the TRBD1 call by TCRdb cannot be tested. The CDR3 runs 13 residues. The germline gives CDR1 KGHDR, CDR2 SFDVKD. The CDR3 is CATSDLGRSEAFF.

V is TRBV10-3 and J is TRBJ2-7; TCRdb picks TRBD1, but there is no DNA to check that call. CDR1 and CDR2 (germline): ENHRY, SYGVKD. This CDR3 region has 16 residues. The CDR3 region is CAIKGETSTSPYEQYF.

The chain recombines TRBV11-2 with TRBJ2-3; TCRdb's D call, TRBD2, is unchecked because there is no DNA. The length of the CDR3 is 14 residues. Looked up from germline, CDR1 is SGHAT and CDR2 is FQNNGV. This CDR3 is CASSFLAGGDTQYF.

This chain joins TRBV9 and TRBJ2-1. Per the germline V gene, CDR1 is SGDLS and CDR2 is YYNGEE. The CDR3 consists of 14 residues. CDR3 sequence: CASRPGSSYNEQFF.

This sequence joins TRBV4-2 and TRBJ2-2; TCRdb calls TRBD2, which cannot be checked without DNA. The germline CDR1 and CDR2 sequences are LGHNA and YNFKEQ. The CDR3 length is 19 residues. The CDR3 region is CASSQDGATSGANTGELFF.

The chain has TRBV7-2 and TRBJ2-1; the D gene TCRdb calls, TRBD1, cannot be checked with no DNA. The CDR3 covers 15 residues. Germline V lookup: CDR1 SGHTA, CDR2 FQGNSA. The CDR3 loop is CASSLGTVAWDQQFF.

This chain links TRBV6-1 with TRBJ2-1; TCRdb names TRBD2, which stays unverified in the absence of DNA. This CDR3 is 15 amino acids long. Germline V gene sequence: CDR1 MNHNS, CDR2 SASEGT. The CDR3 sequence: CASTGGSGRFNEQFF.

The rearrangement joins TRBV21-1 to TRBJ2-7; the D gene TCRdb calls, TRBD1, cannot be checked with no DNA. TRBV21-1 constitutes a pseudogene. The CDR3 length is 17 residues. This chain's CDR3 is CASSKGPCFEAGNEQYF.

This chain joins TRBV21-1 and TRBJ2-1. TRBV21-1 is an annotated pseudogene. The CDR3 sequence is 11 residues long. The CDR3: CASSKVARGFF.

V usage is TRBV11-3 and J usage is TRBJ2-1; as DNA is missing, the TRBD1 call by TCRdb cannot be tested. This CDR3 comprises 15 residues. Germline loops: CDR1 SGHNT, CDR2 YENEEA. The CDR3 sequence is CASSSRDRNHNEQFF.

The gene calls are TRBV15 and TRBJ2-2; no DNA is available, so the TRBD2 call from TCRdb remains unchecked. The CDR3 extends over 17 amino acids. CDR1 and CDR2 from the germline V gene are LNHNV and YYDKDF (reference sequence). The CDR3: CATSRDPGLAYTGELFF. Together with reference TRBV15 and TRBJ2-2, the CDR3 gives the full variable domain: DAMVIQNPRYQVTQFGKPVTLSCSQTLNHNVMYWYQQKSSQAPKLLFHYYDKDFNNEADTPDNFQSRRPNTSFCFLDIRSPGLGDTAMYLCATSRDPGLAYTGELFFGEGSRLTVL.

The V call is TRBV6-4, the J call TRBJ2-7; TCRdb reports TRBD2, a call that lacks DNA to check it against. This CDR3 contains 19 residues. Germline V CDR1 and CDR2: MRHNA, SNTAGT. The CDR3 sequence is CASSDKRTSGRYYFYEQYF.

The CDR3 sequence is CAISESNGLRGGVEAFF. This chain joins TRBV10-3 and TRBJ1-1. CDR1 ENHRY and CDR2 SYGVKD come from the germline V gene. The CDR3 has 17 amino acids.

The rearrangement joins TRBV10-3 to TRBJ1-3; TCRdb indicates TRBD1, and absent DNA this call remains unverified. CDR1 is ENHRY, CDR2 SYGVKD, per germline. The CDR3 is 16 residues long. The CDR3 is CAISDRVLNSGNTIYF.

The rearrangement joins TRBV29-1 to TRBJ2-3. The CDR3 runs to 12 residues. Germline CDR1 SQVTM, CDR2 ANQGSEA. CDR3 sequence: CSVWQSTDTQYF.

The chain combines TRBV6-5 with TRBJ1-4. The CDR3 is made up of 13 amino acids. Germline CDR1 and CDR2: MNHEY and SVGAGI. CDR3 sequence reads: CASSHQLNEKLFF.

The chain is built from TRBV5-1 and TRBJ2-7. The germline CDR1 and CDR2 sequences are SGHRS and YFSETQ. CDR3 size: 14 residues. The CDR3 sequence: CASSLQPVSYEQYF.

V and J are TRBV19 and TRBJ2-7; TCRdb returns TRBD1, unconfirmable since there is no DNA. CDR1 and CDR2 (germline): LNHDA, SQIVND (reference sequence). The CDR3 is 14 amino acids. The CDR3 reads CASSAPGQSYEQYF.

The chain carries TRBV11-2 and TRBJ1-5. CDR3 size: 14 residues. Looked up from germline, CDR1 is SGHAT and CDR2 is FQNNGV. CDR3 region: CASSSGLWGQPQHF.

The V and J genes are TRBV28 and TRBJ2-3; TCRdb selects TRBD1, and the lack of DNA leaves this call unchecked. The CDR3 sequence is 17 residues long. Germline assignment: CDR1 MDHEN and CDR2 SYDVKM. The CDR3 reads CASSPLRGQMGTDTQYF.

The V call is TRBV11-2, the J call TRBJ2-6; TCRdb reports TRBD1, a call that lacks DNA to check it against. The V gene's germline CDR1 is SGHAT and CDR2 FQNNGV. The CDR3 has 18 residues. The chain's CDR3 is CASSPSRGRSSGANVLTF.